Below, 10 T cell receptor beta chains from the same sample are listed, as sequenced in a study of yellow fever vaccine responses in identical twins. MiXCR was run by TCRdb on the RT-PCR reads, yielding one entry per CDR3 protein. The table has fewer than 4,000 distinct CDR3 sequences, about 90% seen once. The specimen comprised T cells from blood (PBMCs), unsorted or a sorted subset (not recorded which), sampled before or after yellow fever vaccination (not recorded which). These receptors all stem from a woman between 18 and 29 years old who received the yellow fever vaccine.

This clonotype was seen more than once but under ten times. The chain couples TRBV6-1 to TRBJ1-2; D possibly corresponds to TRBD1 (5 bases). Germline-derived CDR1 and CDR2 are MNHNS and SASEGT. V lost 6 bases, J lost 4 bases, and 12 bases lay in between. The CDR3 covers 13 residues. CDR3 sequence: CASRTGLSYGYTF. The CDR3 DNA sequence: TGTGCCAGCAGAACGGGACTGAGCTATGGCTACACCTTC.

This clonotype is a singleton in its sample. CDR3 in DNA: TGCAGTGCTGGGGACTACCATACGCAGTATTTT. This codes for CSAGDYHTQYF. This chain joins TRBV20-1 and TRBJ2-3; 7 positions match TRBD2. With 5 bases clipped from V and 7 bases from J, the junction kept 3 bases outside the gene matches. The CDR3 is 11 amino acids. Germline loops: CDR1 DFQATT, CDR2 SNEGSKA (reference sequence).

As regards this clonotype: It is unclear where the CDR3 begins or ends on the DNA, so no DNA is shown, and the CDR3 is as TCRdb lists it. J is TRBJ2-2 and V is TRBV11-3. The CDR3 has 12 residues if both end residues are counted. CDR1 is SGHNT and CDR2 is YENEEA in the germline V gene. CDR3 in amino acids: CASSTTPGSCFF.

This clonotype was counted a few times. The chain employs TRBV12-3 or TRBV12-4 and TRBJ1-2, with 9 bases matching TRBD1. V was clipped by 7 bases and J by 4 bases; unmatched bases: 13. The CDR3 is made up of 16 amino acids. As DNA, the CDR3 is TGTGCCAGCAATCAACAGGGGGCGCAAGGTTTCTATGGCTACACCTTC. Protein: CASNQQGAQGFYGYTF.

The chain uses TRBV11-3 and TRBJ2-7; 8 nucleotides agree with TRBD1. Per the germline V gene, CDR1 is SGHNT and CDR2 is YENEEA. Trimming removed 4 bases from V and 6 bases from J; junction bases left unmatched: 8. This CDR3 is built from 14 residues. The CDR3 protein is CASSSQGQGGEQYF. In DNA form, the CDR3 reads TGTGCCAGCAGCTCCCAAGGACAGGGCGGCGAGCAGTACTTC.

This chain uses TRBV7-9 with TRBJ2-7, with D unresolved. CDR3 size: 11 residues. Between the trimmed V and J ends, which lost 5 bases and 4 bases, there was a span of 6 bases. CDR1 is SEHNR, CDR2 FQNEAQ, per germline (reference sequence). Here the CDR3 DNA reads TGTGCCAGCAGCCCACGTTACGAGCAGTACTTC. Translating it yields CASSPRYEQYF.

CDR3 amino acids: CASSTGPPLSYEQYF. For the CDR3, the DNA is TGTGCCAGCTCCACTGGACCCCCCTTATCCTACGAGCAGTACTTC. This chain connects TRBV18 to TRBJ2-7; no firm D call. The CDR3 loop spans 15 amino acids. Trimming stripped 6 bases from V and 1 base from J, with 16 bases between. Looked up from germline, CDR1 is KGHSH and CDR2 is LQKENI.

The V call is TRBV19, the J call TRBJ2-1; D possibly corresponds to TRBD2 (5 bases). Germline-derived CDR1 and CDR2 are LNHDA and SQIVND (reference sequence). V lost 5 bases to trimming and J lost 4 bases, with 9 bases between them. The CDR3 runs to 13 residues. CDR3 residues: CASSFGNYNEQFF. The CDR3 DNA sequence: TGTGCCAGTAGTTTCGGGAATTACAATGAGCAGTTCTTC.

The V and J genes are TRBV10-1 and TRBJ2-2, with D hard to call. Trimming took off 0 bases at V and 0 bases at J, with 8 bases between the two ends. The CDR3 totals 16 residues. Germline CDR1 is WNHNN and CDR2 is SYGVQD (reference sequence). The CDR3 DNA reads TGCGCCAGCAGTGAGTCGGGTGGGACGAACACCGGGGAGCTGTTTTTT. This gives the protein CASSESGGTNTGELFF.

J is TRBJ2-5 and V is TRBV5-1, with D possibly being TRBD2 (7 bases). With 0 bases removed from V and 8 bases from J, the gap between germline ends came to 17 bases. Germline CDR1 SGHRS, CDR2 YFSETQ. The CDR3 is made up of 15 amino acids. This CDR3 is CASSLEAGARETQYF. DNA of the CDR3: TGCGCCAGCAGCTTGGAGGCGGGGGCTCGGGAAACCCAGTACTTC.